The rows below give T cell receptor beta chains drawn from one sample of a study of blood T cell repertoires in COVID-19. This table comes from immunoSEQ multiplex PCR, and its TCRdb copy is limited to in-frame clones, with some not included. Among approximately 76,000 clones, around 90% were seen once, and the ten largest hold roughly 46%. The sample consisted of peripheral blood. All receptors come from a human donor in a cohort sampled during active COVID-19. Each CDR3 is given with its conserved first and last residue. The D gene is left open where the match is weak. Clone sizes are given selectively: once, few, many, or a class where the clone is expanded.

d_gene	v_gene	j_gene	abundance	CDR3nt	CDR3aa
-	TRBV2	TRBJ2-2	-	TGTGCCAGCAGTTCACAGGGCGCCACCGGGGAGCTGTTTTTT	CASSSQGATGELFF
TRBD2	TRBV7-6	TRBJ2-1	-	TGTGCCAGCAGCTCCCTTGGGGGAGGGTCCTACAATGAGCAGTTCTTC	CASSSLGGGSYNEQFF
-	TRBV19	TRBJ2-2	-	TGTGCCAGTAGTATATCACGGGGGACCACCGGGGAGCTGTTTTTT	CASSISRGTTGELFF
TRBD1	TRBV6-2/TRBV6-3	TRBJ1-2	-	TGTGCCAGCAGTCAACCCACAACAGGGGGCGCGTATGGCTACACCTTC	CASSQPTTGGAYGYTF
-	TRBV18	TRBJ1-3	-	TGTGCCAGCTCACCGAACAGTATGTCCGGAAACACCATATATTTT	CASSPNSMSGNTIYF
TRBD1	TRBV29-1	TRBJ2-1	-	TGCAGCGCCAGGGGGCGACAGGGGCGGCACAATGAGCAGTTCTTC	CSARGRQGRHNEQFF
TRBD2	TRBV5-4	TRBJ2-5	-	TGTGCCAGCAGCTTGGGTGGTACTAGCGGGACCGAAGAGACCCAGTACTTC	CASSLGGTSGTEETQYF
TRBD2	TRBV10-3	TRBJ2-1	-	TGTGCCATTCGGACTAGCGGGGGCGGCGGGGATGAGCAGTTCTTC	CAIRTSGGGGDEQFF
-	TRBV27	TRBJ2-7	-	TGTGCCAGCAGTTTACTCGGGGAGAGCTCCTACGAGCAGTACTTC	CASSLLGESSYEQYF
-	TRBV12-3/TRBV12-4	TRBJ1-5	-	TGTGCCAGCAGTTGGGGCGATCAGCCCCAGCATTTT	CASSWGDQPQHF
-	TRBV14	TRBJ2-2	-	TGTGCTAGCGGCTGGACGGGAAACACCGGGGAGCTGTTTTTT	CASGWTGNTGELFF
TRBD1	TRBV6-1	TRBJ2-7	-	TGTGCCAGCAGTGAAAACAGGGGTTACTCCTACGAGCAGTACTTC	CASSENRGYSYEQYF
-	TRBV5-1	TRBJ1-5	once	TGCGCCAGCAGCTTGGACAGGAATCAGCCCCAGCATTTT	CASSLDRNQPQHF
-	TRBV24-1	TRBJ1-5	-	TGTGCCACAGGGAAAGCGGGGGATAGCAATCAGCCCCAGCATTTT	CATGKAGDSNQPQHF
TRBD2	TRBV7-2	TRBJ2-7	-	TGTGCCAGCAGCTTAGGGAGCGGGGGACCGGACTACGAGCAGTACTTC	CASSLGSGGPDYEQYF
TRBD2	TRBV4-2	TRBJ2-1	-	TGTGCCAGCAGCCAAGAGGCGAGCGGGAGCATCTACAATGAGCAGTTCTTC	CASSQEASGSIYNEQFF
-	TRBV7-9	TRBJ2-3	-	TGTGCCAGCAGCGTCAGGGGCCCAGATACGCAGTATTTT	CASSVRGPDTQYF
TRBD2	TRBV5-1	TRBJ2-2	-	TGCGCCAGCAGCTTGGTTCGGGGGGGCACCGGGGAGCTGTTTTTT	CASSLVRGGTGELFF
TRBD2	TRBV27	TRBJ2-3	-	TGTGCCAGCAGTTTATCGACCCCCGGTAGCGGGAGCACAGATACGCAGTATTTT	CASSLSTPGSGSTDTQYF
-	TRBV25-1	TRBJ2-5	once	TGTGCCAGCAGTGTCCCCGGACTAGAGACCCAGTACTTC	CASSVPGLETQYF
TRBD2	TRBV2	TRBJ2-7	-	TGTGCCAGCATGGCTAGCGGGAGCTCCTACGAGCAGTACTTC	CASMASGSSYEQYF
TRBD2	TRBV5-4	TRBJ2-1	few	TGTGCCAGCAGCCTCGGGCAAATTGGGGGGGATGAGCAGTTCTTC	CASSLGQIGGDEQFF
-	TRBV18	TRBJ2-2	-	TGTGCCAGCTCACCCACATTTCCACCGAACACCGGGGAGCTGTTTTTT	CASSPTFPPNTGELFF
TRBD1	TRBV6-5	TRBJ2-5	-	TGTGCCAGCAGGCAGACAGGGGAAGAGACCCAGTACTTC	CASRQTGEETQYF
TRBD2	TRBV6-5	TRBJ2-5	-	TGTGCCAGCAGGACTAGCGAAGAGACCCAGTACTTC	CASRTSEETQYF
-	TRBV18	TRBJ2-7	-	TGTGCCAGCTCACCACAACAGGAAGGCGAGCAGTACTTC	CASSPQQEGEQYF
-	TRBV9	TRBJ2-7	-	TGTGCCAGCAGCAGGGACTTTAGCTCCTACGAGCAGTACTTC	CASSRDFSSYEQYF
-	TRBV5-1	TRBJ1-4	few	TGCGCCAGCAGCCTGGACAGTCATGAAAAACTGTTTTTT	CASSLDSHEKLFF
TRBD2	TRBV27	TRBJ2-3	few	TGTGCCAGCAGTCAAATCTCCCGGGCGGGAGGGCCGGATACGCAGTATTTT	CASSQISRAGGPDTQYF
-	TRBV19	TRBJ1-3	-	TGTGCCAGTAGGAGGGAAAGGACAGTGGGAAACACCATATATTTT	CASRRERTVGNTIYF
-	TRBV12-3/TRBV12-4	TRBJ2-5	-	TGTGCCAGCAGACTAGTTGAAGAGACCCAGTACTTC	CASRLVEETQYF
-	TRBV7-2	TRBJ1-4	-	TGTGCCAGCAGCTCACTTTTAGACTTGGAACTGTTTTTT	CASSSLLDLELFF
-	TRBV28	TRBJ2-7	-	TGTGCCAGCAGGTCCACAGGCCGGAGCTCCTACGAGCAGTACTTC	CASRSTGRSSYEQYF
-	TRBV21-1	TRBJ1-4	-	TGTGCCAGCAGCCCCATAGGGACAGGTCTTTTT	CASSPIGTGLF
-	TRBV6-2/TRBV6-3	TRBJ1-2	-	TGTGCCAGCAGTTACTCGACTGGGAGTGGCTACACCTTC	CASSYSTGSGYTF